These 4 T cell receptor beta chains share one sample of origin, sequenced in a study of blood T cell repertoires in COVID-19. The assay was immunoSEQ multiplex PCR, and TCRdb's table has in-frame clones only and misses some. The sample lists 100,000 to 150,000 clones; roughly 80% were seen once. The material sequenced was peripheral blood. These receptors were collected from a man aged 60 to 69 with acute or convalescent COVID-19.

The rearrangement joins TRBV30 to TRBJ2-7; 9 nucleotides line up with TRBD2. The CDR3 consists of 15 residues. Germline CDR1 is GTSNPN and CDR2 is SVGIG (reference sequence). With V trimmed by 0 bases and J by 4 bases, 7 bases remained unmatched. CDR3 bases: TGTGCCTGGAGTGTAAGTAGCGGGAGAGGGTACGAGCAGTACTTC. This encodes CAWSVSSGRGYEQYF.

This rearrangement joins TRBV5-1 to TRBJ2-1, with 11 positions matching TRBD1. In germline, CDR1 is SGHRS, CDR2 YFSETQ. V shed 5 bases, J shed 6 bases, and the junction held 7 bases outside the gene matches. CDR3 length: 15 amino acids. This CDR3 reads CASRVGTGGSNEQFF. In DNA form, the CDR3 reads TGCGCCAGCAGGGTAGGGACAGGGGGTAGCAATGAGCAGTTCTTC.

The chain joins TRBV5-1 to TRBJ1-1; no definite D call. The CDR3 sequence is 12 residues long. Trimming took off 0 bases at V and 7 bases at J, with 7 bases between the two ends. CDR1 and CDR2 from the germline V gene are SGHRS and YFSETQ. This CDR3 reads CASSLVQHEAFF. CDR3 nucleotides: TGCGCCAGCAGCTTGGTACAGCATGAAGCTTTCTTT.

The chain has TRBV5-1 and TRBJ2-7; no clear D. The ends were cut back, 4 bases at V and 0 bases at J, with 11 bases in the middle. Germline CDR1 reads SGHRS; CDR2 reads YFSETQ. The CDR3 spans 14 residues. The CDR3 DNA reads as TGCGCCAGCAGCGGGCGCCCCGACTCCTACGAGCAGTACTTC. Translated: CASSGRPDSYEQYF.